A single sample gave rise to the 18 T cell receptor beta chains below, sequenced in a study of blood T cell repertoires in COVID-19. Assay used: immunoSEQ multiplex PCR; TCRdb lists only in-frame clones, some missing. The sample consists of about 45,000 clones, 83% of them appearing once. The specimen was peripheral blood. The receptors originated from a man aged 80 or over in a cohort sampled during active COVID-19.

This chain connects TRBV3-1 (or the pseudogene TRBV3-2) to TRBJ1-5; the match to TRBD1 covers 7 bases. With V trimmed by 3 bases and J by 3 bases, 2 bases remained unmatched. Germline CDR1 LGHDT, CDR2 YNNKEL (reference sequence). This CDR3 contains 14 residues. CDR3 in DNA: TGTGCCAGCAGCCAGGGGACAGACAATCAGCCCCAGCATTTT. Protein product: CASSQGTDNQPQHF.

The chain employs TRBV5-8 and TRBJ2-1; D is possibly TRBD1 (5 bases). The CDR3 extends over 14 amino acids. Trimming took 7 bases from V and 2 from J, leaving 13 bases between them. Germline-derived CDR1 and CDR2 are SGHTS and YDEGEE. The CDR3: CASPRARTYNEQFF. Here the CDR3 DNA reads TGTGCCAGCCCCAGGGCGAGGACCTACAATGAGCAGTTCTTC.

The V call is TRBV5-1, the J call TRBJ2-2; 7 bases align to TRBD1. The CDR3 sequence is 15 residues long. Germline CDR1 and CDR2: SGHRS and YFSETQ. The V and J ends lost 4 bases and 2 bases, in that order; junction bases with no gene match: 5. The CDR3 loop reads CASSTGTVNTGELFF. The DNA of the CDR3 is TGCGCCAGCAGCACCGGGACAGTAAACACCGGGGAGCTGTTTTTT.

The CDR3 DNA sequence: TGTGCCTGGAGTGCCGGGACAGGGGAAGGCGAGCAGTACTTC. Protein: CAWSAGTGEGEQYF. The J gene is TRBJ2-7, the V gene TRBV30; the match to TRBD1 covers 10 bases. From germline, CDR1 is GTSNPN and CDR2 SVGIG (reference sequence). V shed 1 base, J shed 6 bases, and the junction held 6 bases outside the gene matches. The CDR3 is 14 amino acids.

The CDR3 loop reads CATDPRGANYGYTF. CDR3 nucleotide sequence: TGTGCCACCGACCCTCGAGGAGCTAACTATGGCTACACCTTC. The chain uses TRBV7-8 and TRBJ1-2; D not resolved. The CDR3 loop spans 14 amino acids. The V end was cut by 10 bases, the J end by 0 bases, with 15 bases between. Germline CDR1 SGHVS, CDR2 FQNEAQ. Variable domain in full (rest from reference TRBV7-8 and TRBJ1-2): GAGVSQSPRYKVAKRGQDVALRCDPISGHVSLFWYQQALGQGPEFLTYFQNEAQLDKSGLPSDRFFAERPEGSVSTLKIQRTQQEDSAVYLCATDPRGANYGYTFGSGTRLTVV.

This clone has only a few counts. V usage is TRBV28 and J usage is TRBJ2-1; possible D gene TRBD1, 6 bases. The CDR3 length is 13 residues. Trimming cost V 7 bases and J 12 bases, with 19 bases left between them. Looked up from germline, CDR1 is MDHEN and CDR2 is SYDVKM. Written as DNA, the CDR3 is TGTGCCAGCACCCGAGGGGGTGGCGGGTGGCAGTTCTTC. Residues: CASTRGGGGWQFF.

V and J are TRBV7-2 and TRBJ1-6; TRBD1 agrees at 9 bases. The germline V gene encodes CDR1 SGHTA and CDR2 FQGNSA. With 0 bases clipped from V and 10 bases from J, the junction kept 7 bases outside the gene matches. The CDR3 is made up of 16 amino acids. The DNA of the CDR3 is TGTGCCAGCAGCTTAGCGGCCACAGGGGGCGGGTCACCCCTCCACTTT. It encodes CASSLAATGGGSPLHF.

The rearrangement joins TRBV4-1 to TRBJ2-3, with 8 bases aligning to TRBD2. Losses at the gene ends were 1 base for V and 2 bases for J; bases not matched to a gene: 2. Germline V gene data show CDR1 as MGHRA and CDR2 as YSYEKL. This CDR3 has 15 residues. CDR3 in amino acids: CASSQAGGYTDTQYF. The CDR3 coding sequence is TGCGCCAGCAGCCAAGCGGGGGGGTACACAGATACGCAGTATTTT.

This clone was recorded only once. This chain links TRBV3-1 (or the pseudogene TRBV3-2) with TRBJ2-4, with TRBD2 identical over 7 bases. The germline gives CDR1 LGHDT, CDR2 YNNKEL (reference sequence). The trim removed 0 bases at V and 0 bases at J, leaving 11 bases unmatched. CDR3 length: 19 amino acids. The DNA of the CDR3 is TGTGCCAGCAGCCAAGATACCCCCGGACTAGTTGGAGCCAAAAACATTCAGTACTTC. Translated: CASSQDTPGLVGAKNIQYF.

J is TRBJ2-2 and V is TRBV7-8, with 9 bases identical to TRBD2. The trim removed 4 bases at V and 7 bases at J, leaving 10 bases unmatched. The CDR3 extends over 16 amino acids. Germline CDR1 SGHVS, CDR2 FQNEAQ. CDR3 amino acids: CASSSRLAVLGGELFF. Written as DNA, the CDR3 is TGTGCCAGCAGCTCCCGACTAGCGGTCCTTGGCGGGGAGCTGTTTTTT.

This sequence joins TRBV18 and TRBJ1-3; 8 nucleotides agree with TRBD1. Germline values: CDR1 KGHSH, CDR2 LQKENI. This CDR3 is 17 amino acids long. The junction had 5 bases not matched to a gene; V was cut back by 1 base and J by 0 bases. CDR3 nucleotides: TGTGCCAGCTCACCACGGACAGGGTTGAGCTCTGGAAACACCATATATTTT. Translated, it gives CASSPRTGLSSGNTIYF.

The chain links TRBV6-2 or TRBV6-3 to TRBJ2-7; D remains ambiguous. The CDR3 is 16 residues long. V was shortened by 4 bases and J by 5 bases, with 21 bases between the two germline ends. The germline gives CDR1 MNHEY, CDR2 SVGEGT. CDR3 DNA: TGTGCCAGCAGTTTGCCTGGCAGGATCAAATCCCACGAGCAGTACTTC. The encoded protein is CASSLPGRIKSHEQYF.

This clone appeared once. The chain carries TRBV7-9 and TRBJ1-3; weak D call: TRBD1 (6 bases). CDR1 SEHNR and CDR2 FQNEAQ come from the germline V gene (reference sequence). The ends were cut back, 5 bases at V and 0 bases at J, with 20 bases in the middle. CDR3 length equals 18 residues. The CDR3 region is CASSRNRGWDTSGNTIYF. The CDR3 coding sequence is TGTGCCAGCAGCCGGAATCGTGGGTGGGACACCTCTGGAAACACCATATATTTT.

V and J are TRBV9 and TRBJ1-6; possibly TRBD1 for D (6 bases). The CDR3 covers 13 residues. Germline V gene data show CDR1 as SGDLS and CDR2 as YYNGEE. V lost 4 bases and J lost 13, with 15 bases in between. The CDR3 protein is CASSPTRGRPLHF. CDR3 nucleotides: TGTGCCAGCAGCCCAACCAGGGGACGGCCCCTCCACTTT.

V usage is TRBV4-1 and J usage is TRBJ2-6; possibly TRBD2 for D (5 bases). Looked up from germline, CDR1 is MGHRA and CDR2 is YSYEKL. V gave up 1 base and J gave up 2 bases, with 9 bases separating them. This CDR3 has 16 amino acids. This chain's CDR3 is CASSQGLRAGANVLTF. CDR3 in DNA: TGCGCCAGCAGCCAAGGGTTGAGGGCTGGGGCCAACGTCCTGACTTTC.

The CDR3 protein is CASSPRGSGSPNEQFF. The CDR3 DNA follows: TGTGCCAGCAGCCCCCGGGGTAGCGGGTCTCCCAATGAGCAGTTCTTC. The chain links TRBV7-3 to TRBJ2-1, with 7 bases identical to TRBD2. This CDR3 contains 16 residues. Germline CDR1 and CDR2: SGHTA and FQGTGA. Trimming cost V 5 bases and J 6 bases; bases outside gene matches: 13.

The rearrangement uses TRBV25-1 and TRBJ2-5; 9 bases are a match to TRBD1. Germline CDR1 is MGHDK and CDR2 is SYGVNS. CDR3 size: 15 residues. The J segment lost 5 bases and the V segment lost 6 bases, leaving 10 bases of the junction unmatched. The CDR3 spells CASSQGQGLWETQYF. For the CDR3, the DNA is TGTGCCAGCAGCCAAGGACAGGGGCTGTGGGAGACCCAGTACTTC.

This rearrangement joins TRBV19 to TRBJ2-1; 13 bases align to TRBD2. V was clipped by 5 bases and J by 4 bases; unmatched bases: 5. CDR1 LNHDA and CDR2 SQIVND come from the germline V gene (reference sequence). The CDR3 has 16 amino acids. The CDR3 sequence: CASSFGTSGAYNEQFF. The CDR3 DNA is TGTGCCAGTAGTTTCGGGACTAGCGGGGCATACAATGAGCAGTTCTTC.